These T cell receptor beta chains were read from a single sample in a study of metastatic and nonmetastatic thyroid tumors. TCRdb reanalyzed the PCR reads with MiXCR. Of roughly 13,000 clones listed, 26% are singletons. Source material: tumor tissue. All receptors come from a female donor with papillary thyroid cancer or a benign thyroid nodule (not recorded which). Some clones in this sample may be carry-over from other donors' samples. Each CDR3 is given without its conserved first and last residue.

j_call	v_call	cdr3_aa
TRBJ1-3	TRBV30	AWGRAGNTIY
TRBJ1-5	TRBV12-3/TRBV12-4	ASRPKGGGYSNQPQH
TRBJ1-5	TRBV19	ASIMVGGAGNQPQH
TRBJ2-7	TRBV28	ASTYEQY
TRBJ1-1	TRBV18	ASSPSSYTEAF
TRBJ1-1	TRBV11-3	ASSLVGQVSEAF
TRBJ1-1	TRBV12-3/TRBV12-4	ASSLPGGGTEAF
TRBJ2-7	TRBV28	ASSLGITYEQY
TRBJ1-1	TRBV4-1	ASSQVGWNTEAF
TRBJ2-7	TRBV6-2/TRBV6-3	ASSLLGGSYEQY
TRBJ1-1	TRBV4-2	ASSQGELNTEAF
TRBJ1-2	TRBV27	ASSSHRGNYGYT
TRBJ1-3	TRBV6-1	ASRGSGAGNTIY
TRBJ2-1	TRBV19	ASSGTGTSPNEQF
TRBJ2-3	TRBV4-1	ASSQGTPRDTQY
TRBJ2-1	TRBV6-2/TRBV6-3	ASSSRTSRAYNEQF
TRBJ1-1	TRBV20-1	SASLPSGNTEAF
TRBJ2-5	TRBV30	AWSVTGAAETQY
TRBJ1-3	TRBV5-4	ASSGDAGNTIY
TRBJ2-7	TRBV6-1	ASSETVPQWAKLYEQY
TRBJ2-7	TRBV20-1	SAWGVTGTLGYEHY
TRBJ2-3	TRBV6-1	ASSEATTQY
TRBJ2-6	TRBV12-3/TRBV12-4	ASLLDSGANVLT
TRBJ2-3	TRBV29-1	SVYSTDTQY
TRBJ2-1	TRBV20-1	SAFGTSHTGNEQF
TRBJ2-3	TRBV3-1	ASSQLDGGDTQY
TRBJ1-5	TRBV28	ASSLGQHQPQH
TRBJ2-7	TRBV20-1	SASGGGALSEQY
TRBJ1-2	TRBV6-1	ATRGLSYGYT
TRBJ2-3	TRBV3-1	ASSQNRAGWQY
TRBJ1-1	TRBV6-1	ASSQGTGEAF
TRBJ2-1	TRBV6-2/TRBV6-3	ASSYSARNEQF
TRBJ1-4	TRBV30	AWSNWGINEKLF
TRBJ1-6	TRBV19	ASSMTGYNSPLH
TRBJ1-5	TRBV6-1	ASSVRKGQGRQPQH
TRBJ2-7	TRBV3-1	ASSQVRSSYEQY
TRBJ2-7	TRBV6-5	ASSYSLGGNTYEQY
TRBJ1-2	TRBV20-1	SAPDRIYGYT
TRBJ1-2	TRBV7-3	ASSSGQGYGYT
TRBJ2-7	TRBV20-1	SAETGWPYEQY
TRBJ2-7	TRBV5-1	ASSSGLANPPDEQY
TRBJ1-1	TRBV6-6	ASSPIPPGGKSFVGTEAF
TRBJ2-3	TRBV2	AILAGGPPDTQY
TRBJ1-2	TRBV30	AWSDRGGTT
TRBJ2-5	TRBV25-1	ASSQSAGGGETQY
TRBJ2-7	TRBV7-2	ASAFTEEQY
TRBJ2-5	TRBV5-1	ASSLEIVGKETQY
TRBJ2-7	TRBV4-2	ASSQGGSGSPSYEQY
TRBJ2-5	TRBV7-2	ASSFTGEQETQY
TRBJ2-1	TRBV20-1	SARGLAGSGEQF
TRBJ1-2	TRBV4-3	ASSQGGQGPYGYT